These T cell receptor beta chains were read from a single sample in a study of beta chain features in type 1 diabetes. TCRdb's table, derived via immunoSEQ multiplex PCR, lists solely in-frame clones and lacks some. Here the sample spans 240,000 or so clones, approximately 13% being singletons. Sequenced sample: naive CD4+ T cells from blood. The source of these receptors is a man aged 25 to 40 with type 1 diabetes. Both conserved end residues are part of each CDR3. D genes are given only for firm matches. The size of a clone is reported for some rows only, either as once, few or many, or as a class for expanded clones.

DNA: TGTGCCAGCAGTTTATCACCCACGGAAGAGACCCAGTACTTC
CDR3: CASSLSPTEETQYF
J: TRBJ2-5
V: TRBV27
size: few
D: -

DNA: TGTGCCAGCTCCTTTCCCGGGAGGGGCAATGAGCAGTTCTTC
CDR3: CASSFPGRGNEQFF
J: TRBJ2-1
V: TRBV5-6
size: few
D: TRBD2

DNA: TGTGCCATCAGCGTGACACTTTCTACCGGGGAGCTGTTTTTT
CDR3: CAISVTLSTGELFF
J: TRBJ2-2
V: TRBV10-3
size: few
D: -

DNA: TGCGCCAGCAGCAGGGGACAGACTAAAGAGACCCAGTACTTC
CDR3: CASSRGQTKETQYF
J: TRBJ2-5
V: TRBV5-1
size: -
D: TRBD1

DNA: TGTGCCAGCAGCTTGGGGAGCGGGATCCAAGAAGATACGCAGTATTTT
CDR3: CASSLGSGIQEDTQYF
J: TRBJ2-3
V: TRBV7-9
size: -
D: TRBD2

DNA: TGTGCCAGCAGGGGGACAGGGAACTATGGCTACACCTTC
CDR3: CASRGTGNYGYTF
J: TRBJ1-2
V: TRBV11-3
size: -
D: TRBD1

DNA: TGTGCCAGCTCACCAGGGACAACCTACGAGCAGTACTTC
CDR3: CASSPGTTYEQYF
J: TRBJ2-7
V: TRBV18
size: -
D: -

DNA: TGTGCCAGCAGCGCACAGATGGCCGTCCCTACCTACGAGCAGTACTTC
CDR3: CASSAQMAVPTYEQYF
J: TRBJ2-7
V: TRBV9
size: -
D: -

DNA: TGTGCCAGCAGTAGGACAGGAATAAGCTCCTACAATGAGCAGTTCTTC
CDR3: CASSRTGISSYNEQFF
J: TRBJ2-1
V: TRBV6-4
size: few
D: TRBD1

DNA: TGTGCCAGCAGCTGGGGCCCGCGGGGTGAGCAGTTCTTC
CDR3: CASSWGPRGEQFF
J: TRBJ2-1
V: TRBV7-2
size: -
D: -

DNA: TGTGCCAGCTCACCACAGGGGAGACTAGCAGTCGAGCAGTACTTC
CDR3: CASSPQGRLAVEQYF
J: TRBJ2-7
V: TRBV18
size: -
D: TRBD2

DNA: TGTGCCAGCAGCTCCAACAATCAGCCCCAGCATTTT
CDR3: CASSSNNQPQHF
J: TRBJ1-5
V: TRBV11-2
size: -
D: -

DNA: TGTGCCAGCAGCTTAGGAGCGCCGGGTTACTACGAGCAGTACTTC
CDR3: CASSLGAPGYYEQYF
J: TRBJ2-7
V: TRBV7-6
size: few
D: -

DNA: TGTGCCAGTAAGGACAGGCCGAACACTGAAGCTTTCTTT
CDR3: CASKDRPNTEAFF
J: TRBJ1-1
V: TRBV19
size: -
D: TRBD1

DNA: TGTGCCAGCAGCGCGAGGACAGGGGCATTTTCCTACAATGAGCAGTTCTTC
CDR3: CASSARTGAFSYNEQFF
J: TRBJ2-1
V: TRBV9
size: few
D: TRBD1

DNA: TGTGCCAGCAGCTTAAGGCCAGGGGGAAACTATGGCTACACCTTC
CDR3: CASSLRPGGNYGYTF
J: TRBJ1-2
V: TRBV7-2
size: few
D: TRBD1

DNA: TGTGCCAGCAGGCAGGGGTTCGGGGAGCAGTACTTC
CDR3: CASRQGFGEQYF
J: TRBJ2-7
V: TRBV7-2
size: -
D: -

DNA: TGTGCCAGCAGCCCAGGGGGGAGCTCCTACAATGAGCAGTTCTTC
CDR3: CASSPGGSSYNEQFF
J: TRBJ2-1
V: TRBV5-4
size: -
D: -

DNA: TGTGCCAGCAGCCTCCAGTTATGGCAGTTCTTC
CDR3: CASSLQLWQFF
J: TRBJ2-1
V: TRBV7-2
size: few
D: -

DNA: TGTGCCAGCAGCGCCAGGGGAATGAACACTGAAGCTTTCTTT
CDR3: CASSARGMNTEAFF
J: TRBJ1-1
V: TRBV9
size: few
D: -

DNA: TGTGCCAGCAGTGAGGGGACTAGCGGGAGGTTGGCCCAGTACTTC
CDR3: CASSEGTSGRLAQYF
J: TRBJ2-5
V: TRBV25-1
size: few
D: TRBD2

DNA: TGTGCCTGGAACCAGGGACTCTCTGGAAACACCATATATTTT
CDR3: CAWNQGLSGNTIYF
J: TRBJ1-3
V: TRBV30
size: -
D: -

DNA: TGTGCCAGCATCAGAGAGGCGACTGGGGCCAACGTCCTGACTTTC
CDR3: CASIREATGANVLTF
J: TRBJ2-6
V: TRBV2
size: few
D: -

DNA: TGTGCCAGTAGTATAGGGACTCACGAAAACTATGGCTACACCTTC
CDR3: CASSIGTHENYGYTF
J: TRBJ1-2
V: TRBV19
size: -
D: -

DNA: TGTGCCAGCAGTGGGGCAGGGCCAAACACTGAAGCTTTCTTT
CDR3: CASSGAGPNTEAFF
J: TRBJ1-1
V: TRBV2
size: -
D: -

DNA: TGCAGCGTTGACGGCGGGAGCACAGATACGCAGTATTTT
CDR3: CSVDGGSTDTQYF
J: TRBJ2-3
V: TRBV29-1
size: few
D: -

DNA: TGTGCCACCCTGAAGGGGCCGAATAACTATGGCTACACCTTC
CDR3: CATLKGPNNYGYTF
J: TRBJ1-2
V: TRBV7-8
size: few
D: -

DNA: TGTGCCAGCAGCTTAGAAGGGAGTCCGGGGGAGACCCAGTACTTC
CDR3: CASSLEGSPGETQYF
J: TRBJ2-5
V: TRBV11-2
size: -
D: -